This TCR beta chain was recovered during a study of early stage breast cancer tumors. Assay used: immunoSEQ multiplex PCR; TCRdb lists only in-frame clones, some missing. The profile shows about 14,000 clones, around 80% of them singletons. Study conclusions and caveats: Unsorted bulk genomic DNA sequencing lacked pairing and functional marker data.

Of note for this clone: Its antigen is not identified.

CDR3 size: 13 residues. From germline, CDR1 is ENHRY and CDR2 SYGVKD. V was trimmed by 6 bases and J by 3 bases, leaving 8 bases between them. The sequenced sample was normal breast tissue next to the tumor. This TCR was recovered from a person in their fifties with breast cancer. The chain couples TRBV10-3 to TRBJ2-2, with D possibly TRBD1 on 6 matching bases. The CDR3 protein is CAISYRDTGELFF. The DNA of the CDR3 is TGTGCCATCAGCTACAGGGACACCGGGGAGCTGTTTTTT.